The clone carrying this T cell receptor beta chain appeared a few times. Its antigen is still unknown. This specimen belongs to a study of T cell repertoires in cytomegalovirus infection. About the study: Public TCR beta signatures were indicative of both CMV infection and a matching HLA type.

The J segment lost 2 bases and the V segment lost 5 bases, leaving 11 bases of the junction unmatched. Germline V gene sequence: CDR1 SGHVS, CDR2 FNYEAQ. This CDR3 region has 16 residues. TCRdb independently ran MiXCR on the reads; one entry per CDR3 protein. The sample carries about 830,000 distinct CDR3 sequences, roughly 33% recorded once. V and J are TRBV7-6 and TRBJ2-7, with 8 bases that match TRBD1. This TCR was recovered from a human donor in good health (CMV status not recorded). Some clones in this sample may be carry-over from other donors' samples. The sequencing used cultured CD8+ T cells from PBMCs, collected from culture after CMV antigen stimulation. This CDR3 reads CASSQRQGTFAYEQYF. The DNA for the CDR3 is TGTGCCAGCAGCCAGAGACAGGGGACTTTTGCCTACGAGCAGTACTTC. The full variable domain, with the rest looked up from reference TRBV7-6 and TRBJ2-7, is GAGVSQSPRYKVTKRGQDVALRCDPISGHVSLYWYRQALGQGPEFLTYFNYEAQQDKSGLPNDRFSAERPEGSISTLTIQRTEQRDSAMYRCASSQRQGTFAYEQYFGPGTRLTVT.